This TCR beta chain was found in a study of CD4 T cells in relation to SARS-CoV-2 and coronaviruses. Study as a whole: ViraFEST: approximately 10-day antigen culture of PBMCs, then TCR beta CDR3 sequencing. Shared crossreactive spike epitopes were mapped to their HLA restriction.

V was cut by 3 bases and J by 1 base, with 11 bases left in between. Per the germline V gene, CDR1 is SGHTA and CDR2 is FQGTGA. CDR3 length: 15 residues. The unexposed donors gave CD4+ T cells in about 2010-2018, prior to COVID-19. Isolation of CD4+ T cells took place after less than 11 days in culture. Unexposed-donor CD4+ T cells were probed with SARS-CoV-2 S/N and four cold-coronavirus spikes, cells permitting. For this clone: Its target is unknown.

Here immunoSEQ multiplex PCR was the method, and the copy in TCRdb shows in-frame clones only, minus some. The sample contains some 19,000 clones, about 80% of which appear only once. Notes on the study in general: Pre-pandemic and post-infection samples never came from the same donor.

The source material was CD4+ T cells from PBMCs, cultured in vitro. This sequence was found in a human donor in good health. The chain employs TRBV7-3 and TRBJ2-3; perhaps TRBD2 as D (5 bases). This CDR3 reads CASSFAPDCTDTQYF. The CDR3 nucleotides are TGTGCCAGCAGCTTCGCCCCGGACTGCACAGATACGCAGTATTTT.